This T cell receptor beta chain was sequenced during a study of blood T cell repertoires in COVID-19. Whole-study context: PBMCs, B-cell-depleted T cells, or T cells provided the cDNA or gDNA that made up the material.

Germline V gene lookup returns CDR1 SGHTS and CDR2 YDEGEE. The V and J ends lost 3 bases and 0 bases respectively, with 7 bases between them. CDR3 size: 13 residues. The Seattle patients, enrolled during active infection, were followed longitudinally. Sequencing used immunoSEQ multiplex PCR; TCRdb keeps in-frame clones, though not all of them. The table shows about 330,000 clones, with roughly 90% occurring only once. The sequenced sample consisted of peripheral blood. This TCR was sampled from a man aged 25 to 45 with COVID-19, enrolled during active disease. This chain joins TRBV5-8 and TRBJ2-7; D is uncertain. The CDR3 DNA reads TGTGCCAGCAGCTCTCGGGTCTCCTACGAGCAGTACTTC. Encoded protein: CASSSRVSYEQYF.